This TCR beta chain was sequenced for a study of T cells after yellow fever vaccination. Each CDR3 protein gets one entry after TCRdb re-called the 5' RACE reads with MiXCR. The sample comprises around 140,000 distinct CDR3 sequences, under 8% of which are singletons, and under 0.8% rests with the top ten. Germline loops: CDR1 LGHNA, CDR2 YSLEER. The junction had 6 bases not matched to a gene; V was cut back by 4 bases and J by 4 bases. This CDR3 comprises 15 residues. The sample holds a few counts of this clonotype. This TCR was recovered from a man aged 30 to 39 who received the YFV17D yellow fever vaccine. The gene calls are TRBV4-3 and TRBJ2-1; 8 nucleotides align to TRBD1. Specimen: CD4+ T cells sorted from PBMCs, collected 10 days after the yellow fever booster vaccination. The CDR3 DNA reads TGCGCCAGCAGCCTGACAGGGGCGAATTACAATGAGCAGTTCTTC. It specifies CASSLTGANYNEQFF.